This T cell receptor beta chain appears in the sequencing data of a study of shared clonotypes between healthy human individuals. Study observations and caveats: Shared across several donors were around 5% of the naive CD4 clonotypes.

In the case of this clone: Its antigen is still unknown. At the DNA level, this CDR3 is encoded by other sequences in the same sample as well.

Here immunoSEQ multiplex PCR was the method, and the copy in TCRdb shows in-frame clones only, minus some. This sample has more than 2,000,000 clones, with more than 80% found just once. The V and J ends lost 5 bases and 4 bases respectively, with 5 bases between them. This CDR3 has 11 amino acids. Germline CDR1 and CDR2: MDHEN and SYDVKM. Sequencing was performed on naive CD4+ T cells sorted from blood. Subset here: CD45RA+ positively selected. The origin of this receptor is a man younger than 30 in good health. V and J are TRBV28 and TRBJ1-2, with D uncertain. Here the CDR3 DNA reads TGTGCCAGCAGTACGGGCTATGGCTACACCTTC. It translates to CASSTGYGYTF.